The 19 T cell receptor beta chains presented below share a single source sample, sequenced in a study of T cell changes during pregnancy in multiple sclerosis. Repertoires were generated with immunoSEQ multiplex PCR, while TCRdb's copy carries only in-frame clones and drops some. Of 65,000 to 70,000 clones listed, roughly 92% are singletons. The material sequenced was peripheral blood, taken in the third trimester of pregnancy. All receptors derive from a female donor in good health, enrolled as a control in a pregnancy study.

The rearrangement links TRBV6-5 to TRBJ2-7, with 9 bases identical to TRBD1. Trimming removed 6 bases from V and 3 bases from J; junction bases left unmatched: 6. There are 14 residues in the CDR3. Germline CDR1 MNHEY, CDR2 SVGAGI. The CDR3 sequence: CASSQGQGGYEQYF. Here the CDR3 DNA reads TGTGCCAGCAGCCAGGGACAGGGTGGCTACGAGCAGTACTTC.

The chain couples TRBV11-2 to TRBJ2-7, with D possibly matching TRBD2 (5 bases). Germline CDR1 SGHAT, CDR2 FQNNGV. The CDR3 consists of 16 residues. Trimming cost V 2 bases and J 3 bases, with 17 bases left between them. In nucleotides, the CDR3 is TGTGCCAGCAGCTTATTTGCCCGTAGCGCCCGCTACGAGCAGTACTTC. Translation gives CASSLFARSARYEQYF.

The chain has TRBV19 and TRBJ2-7; TRBD2 agrees at 13 bases. This CDR3 spans 16 amino acids. Trimming took 5 bases from V and 5 from J; bases not matched to a gene: 9. From germline, CDR1 is LNHDA and CDR2 SQIVND (reference sequence). CDR3 in DNA: TGTGCCAGTAGTCCCCCAGGACTAGCGGGAGTGGACGAGCAGTACTTC. Translation: CASSPPGLAGVDEQYF. Drawing the rest from reference TRBV19 and TRBJ2-7, the complete variable domain is DGGITQSPKYLFRKEGQNVTLSCEQNLNHDAMYWYRQDPGQGLRLIYYSQIVNDFQKGDIAEGYSVSREKKESFPLTVTSAQKNPTAFYLCASSPPGLAGVDEQYFGPGTRLTVT.

This clone is medium-sized by share. The chain links TRBV19 to TRBJ1-2, with 7 bases lining up with TRBD1. The V and J ends lost 10 bases and 1 base, in that order; junction bases with no gene match: 6. Germline V CDR1 and CDR2: LNHDA, SQIVND (reference sequence). There are 13 residues in the CDR3. DNA for the CDR3: TGTGCCAAGGGACGGGACAGTAACTATGGCTACACCTTC. The encoded protein is CAKGRDSNYGYTF.

The chain employs TRBV27 and TRBJ1-6; a possible D gene is TRBD1 (5 bases). Trimming took off 5 bases at V and 5 bases at J, with 10 bases between the two ends. The germline gives CDR1 MNHEY, CDR2 SMNVEV (reference sequence). CDR3 length equals 14 residues. This chain's CDR3 is CASSRVGDNSPLHF. CDR3 in DNA: TGTGCCAGCAGTCGTGTAGGGGATAATTCACCCCTCCACTTT.

V gene TRBV4-1 combines with J gene TRBJ2-7, with TRBD1 identical over 11 bases. Trimming at V came to 2 bases and at J to 3 bases, leaving 6 bases not matched to a gene. Germline V gene data show CDR1 as MGHRA and CDR2 as YSYEKL. The CDR3 extends over 16 amino acids. The CDR3 nucleotides read TGCGCCAGCAGCCAATCGCCGGACAGGGGGCTCTACGAGCAGTACTTC. This codes for CASSQSPDRGLYEQYF.

This chain joins TRBV11-1 and TRBJ2-7; 13 bases match TRBD2. Per the germline V gene, CDR1 is SGHAT and CDR2 is FQDESV (reference sequence). Trimming cost V 6 bases and J 3 bases; bases outside gene matches: 11. This CDR3 is 17 amino acids long. CDR3 nucleotides: TGTGCCAGCAGTCAAGGACTAGCGGGAGCTTATCTCTACGAGCAGTACTTC. It encodes CASSQGLAGAYLYEQYF.

The rearrangement uses TRBV21-1 and TRBJ1-2. TRBV21-1 is shown as a pseudogene. The length of the CDR3 is 22 residues. The CDR3: CASSKVAGIAEAGGLSNYGYTF. The CDR3 DNA follows: TGTGCCAGCAGCAAAGTAGCCGGTATCGCCGAGGCGGGGGGCCTCTCTAACTATGGCTACACCTTC.

The V gene is TRBV27, the J gene TRBJ2-1; 14 positions agree with TRBD2. V trimming: 6 bases; J trimming: 6 bases; junction bases outside the gene matches: 7. The CDR3 is 16 residues long. CDR1 is MNHEY and CDR2 is SMNVEV in the germline V gene (reference sequence). The CDR3 reads CASRFAGTSGSNEQFF. The CDR3 nucleotides are TGTGCCAGCAGGTTCGCCGGGACTAGCGGGAGCAATGAGCAGTTCTTC.

This chain connects TRBV12-5 to TRBJ2-7; no firm D call. This CDR3 comprises 14 residues. V was clipped by 2 bases and J by 2 bases, with 10 bases between them. The germline gives CDR1 LGHNT, CDR2 FRNRAP. The CDR3 protein is CASGLLTRAYEQYF. CDR3 nucleotide sequence: TGTGCTAGTGGTTTGTTGACTCGCGCCTACGAGCAGTACTTC.

V and J are TRBV4-3 and TRBJ2-1, with 16 bases identical to TRBD2. This CDR3 region has 16 residues. Trimming took 4 bases from V and 8 from J; bases not matched to a gene: 5. Germline V gives CDR1 LGHNA, CDR2 YSLEER. The CDR3, as DNA: TGCGCCAGCAGCCCCGGGACTAGCGGGGGGGTCGATGAGCAGTTCTTC. Protein product: CASSPGTSGGVDEQFF.

The rearrangement links TRBV6-4 to TRBJ1-1; 8 bases map to TRBD1. This CDR3 region has 14 residues. CDR1 and CDR2 (germline): MRHNA, SNTAGT. The V segment lost 6 bases and the J segment 4 bases; nucleotides outside the gene matches: 7. The CDR3 DNA reads TGTGCCAGCAGCGAACAGGGGGAGGGCACTGAAGCTTTCTTT. As protein: CASSEQGEGTEAFF.

The chain has TRBV11-2 and TRBJ2-3; weak D call: TRBD2 (5 bases). The germline V gene has CDR1 SGHAT and CDR2 FQNNGV. The CDR3 consists of 16 residues. Trimming removed 1 base at V and 2 bases at J, with 13 bases between. The CDR3 nucleotides are TGTGCCAGCAGCTTAGTTAATCCGGGATCCACAGATACGCAGTATTTT. Protein sequence: CASSLVNPGSTDTQYF.

V and J are TRBV27 and TRBJ2-1; 10 bases are a match to TRBD2. Germline V gene lookup returns CDR1 MNHEY and CDR2 SMNVEV (reference sequence). The CDR3 is 16 amino acids. V dropped 3 bases and J dropped 11; count of bases not matched to a gene: 13. CDR3 sequence: CASSFTNSGGTFQQFF. For the CDR3, the DNA is TGTGCCAGCAGTTTTACCAATAGCGGGGGGACCTTCCAGCAGTTCTTC.

The J gene is TRBJ1-1, the V gene TRBV4-3; tentatively, D is TRBD1 (6 bases). Per the germline V gene, CDR1 is LGHNA and CDR2 is YSLEER. V was shortened by 7 bases and J by 5 bases, with 14 bases between the two germline ends. The CDR3 has 13 residues. The CDR3 sequence is CASTTKQGTEAFF. CDR3 sequence (DNA): TGCGCCAGCACCACCAAACAGGGAACTGAAGCTTTCTTT.

V usage is TRBV27 and J usage is TRBJ1-4; D remains unclear. Germline CDR1 and CDR2: MNHEY and SMNVEV (reference sequence). V lost 3 bases and J lost 0, with 8 bases in between. This CDR3 comprises 15 residues. The CDR3 DNA reads as TGTGCCAGCAGTTTCTCCCGTGCAACTAATGAAAAACTGTTTTTT. The encoded protein is CASSFSRATNEKLFF.

In DNA, the CDR3 is TGTGCCAGCTTAGGAGCGGGGGGGCCTAAAGATACGCAGTATTTT. Its translation: CASLGAGGPKDTQYF. The chain has TRBV5-8 and TRBJ2-3, with 10 bases that match TRBD2. Trimming removed 7 bases from V and 5 bases from J; junction bases left unmatched: 10. The CDR3 sequence is 15 residues long. In germline, CDR1 is SGHTS, CDR2 YDEGEE.

This clone came up once. The chain joins TRBV4-1 to TRBJ1-3; tentatively, D is TRBD1 (6 bases). The CDR3 totals 16 residues. V lost 1 base to trimming and J lost 1 base, with 11 bases between them. In germline, CDR1 is MGHRA, CDR2 YSYEKL. The CDR3 here is CASSQGAQGSGNTIYF. In DNA, the CDR3 is TGCGCCAGCAGCCAAGGGGCACAGGGTTCTGGAAACACCATATATTTT.

The chain links TRBV28 to TRBJ1-1; D might be TRBD1 (6 bases). V was pared by 3 bases and J by 4 bases, with 12 bases between. Germline V gene data show CDR1 as MDHEN and CDR2 as SYDVKM. This CDR3 spans 14 amino acids. The CDR3 here is CASSLGGQGTEAFF. Written as DNA, the CDR3 is TGTGCCAGCAGTTTGGGGGGGCAAGGCACTGAAGCTTTCTTT.